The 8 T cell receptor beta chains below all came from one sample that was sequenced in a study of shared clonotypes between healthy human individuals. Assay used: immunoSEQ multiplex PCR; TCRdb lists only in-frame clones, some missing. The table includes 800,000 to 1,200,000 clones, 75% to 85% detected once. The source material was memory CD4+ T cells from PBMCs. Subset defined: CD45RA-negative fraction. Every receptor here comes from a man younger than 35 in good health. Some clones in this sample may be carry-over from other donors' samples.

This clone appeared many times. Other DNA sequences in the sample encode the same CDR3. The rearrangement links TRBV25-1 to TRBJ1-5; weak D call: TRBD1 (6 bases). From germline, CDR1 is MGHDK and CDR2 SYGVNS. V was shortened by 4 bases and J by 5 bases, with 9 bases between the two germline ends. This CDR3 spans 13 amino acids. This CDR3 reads CASSAQGYQPQHF. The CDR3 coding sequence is TGTGCCAGCAGTGCACAGGGTTATCAGCCCCAGCATTTT.

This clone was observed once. CDR3 sequence: CASSPGGSGGYEQYF. The CDR3 DNA sequence: TGCGCCAGCAGCCCTGGGGGCAGCGGGGGGTACGAGCAGTACTTC. J is TRBJ2-7 and V is TRBV5-1; TRBD2 matches at 9 bases. This CDR3 has 15 residues. The germline gives CDR1 SGHRS, CDR2 YFSETQ. Trimming removed 4 bases from V and 4 bases from J; junction bases left unmatched: 9.

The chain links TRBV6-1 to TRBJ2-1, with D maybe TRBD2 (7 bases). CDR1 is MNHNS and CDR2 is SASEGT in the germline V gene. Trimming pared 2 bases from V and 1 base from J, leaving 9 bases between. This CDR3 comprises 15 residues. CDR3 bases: TGTGCCAGCAGTGAAAGGGGGGGTTCCTACAATGAGCAGTTCTTC. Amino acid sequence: CASSERGGSYNEQFF.

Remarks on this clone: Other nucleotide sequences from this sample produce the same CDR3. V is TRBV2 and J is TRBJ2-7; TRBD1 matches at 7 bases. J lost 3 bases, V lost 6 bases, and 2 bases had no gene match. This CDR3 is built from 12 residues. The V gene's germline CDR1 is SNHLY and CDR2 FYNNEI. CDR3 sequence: CASSAGGYEQYF. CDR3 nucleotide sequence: TGTGCCAGCAGCGCAGGGGGCTACGAGCAGTACTTC.

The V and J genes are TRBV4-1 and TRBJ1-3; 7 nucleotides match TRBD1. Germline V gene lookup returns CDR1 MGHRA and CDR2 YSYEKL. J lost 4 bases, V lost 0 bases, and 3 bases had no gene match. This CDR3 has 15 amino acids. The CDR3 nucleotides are TGCGCCAGCAGCCAAGATAGACAGGGAGGAAACACCATATATTTT. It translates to CASSQDRQGGNTIYF.

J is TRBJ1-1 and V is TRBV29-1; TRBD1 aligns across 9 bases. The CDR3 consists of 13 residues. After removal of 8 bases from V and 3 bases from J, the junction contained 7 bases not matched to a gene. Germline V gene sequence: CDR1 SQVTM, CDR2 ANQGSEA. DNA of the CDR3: TGCAGCCTCCAGTGGACAGGGGACACTGAAGCTTTCTTT. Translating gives CSLQWTGDTEAFF.

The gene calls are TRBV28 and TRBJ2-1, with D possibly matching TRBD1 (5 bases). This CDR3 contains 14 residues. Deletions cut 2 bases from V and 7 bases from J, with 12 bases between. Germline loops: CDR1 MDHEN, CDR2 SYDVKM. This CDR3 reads CASSLTAGPNEQFF. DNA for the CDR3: TGTGCCAGCAGTTTAACGGCAGGGCCTAATGAGCAGTTCTTC.

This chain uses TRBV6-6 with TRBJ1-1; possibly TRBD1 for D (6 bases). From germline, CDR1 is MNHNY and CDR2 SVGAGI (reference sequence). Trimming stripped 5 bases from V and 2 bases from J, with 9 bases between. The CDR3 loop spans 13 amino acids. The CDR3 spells CASSVQGNTEAFF. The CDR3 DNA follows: TGTGCCAGCAGTGTACAGGGTAACACTGAAGCTTTCTTT.